The 2 T cell receptor beta chains in this list originate from one sample, sequenced in a study of regulatory T cells in long-lasting Graves disease. Time point denoted: newly diagnosed GD, antithyroid drugs for less than 3 months. From RNA extracted from PBMCs, the TCR library was made. CDR3 regions were amplified by Arm-PCR using iRepertoire HTBI primers to build TCR beta libraries. TCRdb itself ran the multiplex PCR reads through MiXCR, one entry per CDR3 protein. Among 400,000 to 500,000 distinct CDR3 sequences listed, around 15% were seen once. This sample was shared with a second study, whose subject was T cells in Graves' hyperthyroidism and ophthalmopathy.

The sample was peripheral blood mononuclear cells (PBMCs), taken at new diagnosis, from a patient treated with antithyroid drugs. The receptors originated from a woman between 50 and 59 years old with Graves disease.

This clonotype has only a few counts. V usage is TRBV4-1 and J usage is TRBJ2-2, with TRBD2 matching 8 bases. Germline lookup yields CDR1 MGHRA and CDR2 YSYEKL. V lost 1 base and J lost 9; bases outside the gene matches: 7. The CDR3 totals 15 residues. CDR3 residues: CASSQGSGGPRELFF. CDR3 DNA sequence: TGCGCCAGCAGCCAAGGATCGGGAGGGCCCCGGGAGCTGTTTTTT.

This clonotype was observed many times. J is TRBJ1-2 and V is TRBV6-5, with a weak D call TRBD1 (5 bases). This CDR3 comprises 13 residues. Trimming left V 4 bases short and J 5 bases short, with 11 bases between. Germline V gene lookup returns CDR1 MNHEY and CDR2 SVGAGI. CDR3 in DNA: TGTGCCAGCAGTTCGGCAGGGCCGTATGGCTACACCTTC. As protein: CASSSAGPYGYTF.